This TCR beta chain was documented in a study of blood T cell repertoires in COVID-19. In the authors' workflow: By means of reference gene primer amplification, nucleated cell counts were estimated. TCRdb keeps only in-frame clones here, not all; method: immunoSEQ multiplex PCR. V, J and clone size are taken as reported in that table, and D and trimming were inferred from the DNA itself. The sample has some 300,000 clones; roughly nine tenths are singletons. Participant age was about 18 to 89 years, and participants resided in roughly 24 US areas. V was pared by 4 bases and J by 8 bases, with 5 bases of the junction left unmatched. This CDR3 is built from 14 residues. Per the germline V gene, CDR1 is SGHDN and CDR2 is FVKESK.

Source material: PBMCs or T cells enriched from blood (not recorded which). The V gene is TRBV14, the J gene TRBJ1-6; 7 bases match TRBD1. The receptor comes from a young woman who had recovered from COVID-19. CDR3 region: CASSPGTAYSPLHF. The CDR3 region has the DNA TGTGCCAGCAGCCCTGGGACAGCTTATTCACCCCTCCACTTT.